This T cell receptor beta chain came from a study of T cell repertoires in cytomegalovirus infection. Via MiXCR, TCRdb re-called the reads, giving one row per CDR3 protein. The data show a few hundred thousand distinct CDR3 sequences, approximately 22% seen once. This clonotype was seen once. Its antigen is unidentified. Germline CDR1 and CDR2: SGHKS and YYEKEE (reference sequence). CDR3 length equals 14 residues. The V and J ends lost 2 bases and 11 bases, in that order; junction bases with no gene match: 12. This sequence was found in a human donor in good health (CMV status not recorded). Some clones in this sample may be carry-over from other donors' samples. This material consisted of cultured PBMCs, taken from culture after CMV antigen stimulation. The chain is built from TRBV5-5 and TRBJ2-7; 8 bases map to TRBD1. The DNA of the CDR3 is TGTGCCAGCAGCTTACTCGGGTCGACAGGGGATAAGTACTTC. Translation: CASSLLGSTGDKYF.